Each of the 19 T cell receptor beta chains below was sequenced from the same sample in a study of blood T cell repertoires in COVID-19. The assay was immunoSEQ multiplex PCR, and TCRdb's table has in-frame clones only and misses some. The data hold about 210,000 clones, with 80% to 90% observed a single time. The source material was peripheral blood. Receptors were obtained from a man aged 55 to 70 who had recovered from COVID-19.

The V and J genes are TRBV30 and TRBJ2-5; 7 nucleotides agree with TRBD1. CDR3 length equals 13 residues. J was trimmed by 7 bases and V by 2 bases; bases with no gene match: 7. CDR1 and CDR2 from the germline V gene are GTSNPN and SVGIG (reference sequence). The CDR3 DNA reads as TGTGCCTGGAGTAAACAGGGGTTGGGGACCCAGTACTTC. It is translated as CAWSKQGLGTQYF.

This chain links TRBV6-6 with TRBJ1-6; no definite D call. The germline V gene encodes CDR1 MNHNY and CDR2 SVGAGI (reference sequence). The ends were cut back, 7 bases at V and 9 bases at J, with 19 bases in the middle. This CDR3 region has 15 residues. CDR3 coding DNA: TGTGCCAGCACTATACCCGGGAACAGCGGTTCACCCCTCCACTTT. Its protein product is CASTIPGNSGSPLHF.

This clone came up once. V gene TRBV4-3 combines with J gene TRBJ1-6, with no clear D. The CDR3 totals 16 residues. Germline V lookup: CDR1 LGHNA, CDR2 YSLEER. The V end lost 0 bases, the J end lost 7 bases, and 13 bases lay between the germline ends. The CDR3 region is CASSQEARRRNSPLHF. The CDR3 nucleotides read TGCGCCAGCAGCCAAGAGGCGCGGCGGAGGAATTCACCCCTCCACTTT.

The chain recombines TRBV28 with TRBJ2-2; 7 bases map to TRBD1. In germline, CDR1 is MDHEN, CDR2 SYDVKM. Trimming cost V 7 bases and J 4 bases; bases outside gene matches: 6. This CDR3 is built from 14 residues. The CDR3 DNA reads TGTGCCAGCACCCAGGGACAGCCCACCGGGGAGCTGTTTTTT. This gives the protein CASTQGQPTGELFF.

This clone has only one observation. The chain has TRBV6-6 and TRBJ2-7, with 7 bases lining up with TRBD1. Germline V gives CDR1 MNHNY, CDR2 SVGAGI (reference sequence). This CDR3 region has 14 residues. Trimming cost V 2 bases and J 5 bases; bases outside gene matches: 6. CDR3 DNA sequence: TGTGCCAGCAGTTACGGAGACAGGGTCCACGAGCAGTACTTC. The encoded protein is CASSYGDRVHEQYF.

The chain has TRBV28 and TRBJ1-2; a weak D match, TRBD1 (5 bases). V was trimmed by 6 bases and J by 1 base, leaving 9 bases between them. Germline V gene data show CDR1 as MDHEN and CDR2 as SYDVKM. The CDR3 is 13 amino acids. The CDR3 protein is CASRPGVNYGYTF. The CDR3 DNA reads as TGTGCCAGCAGGCCGGGGGTTAACTATGGCTACACCTTC.

The chain has TRBV27 and TRBJ2-7; tentative D call: TRBD1 (7 bases). Trimming removed 7 bases at V and 0 bases at J, with 16 bases between. Germline lookup yields CDR1 MNHEY and CDR2 SMNVEV (reference sequence). The CDR3 runs to 15 residues. Here the CDR3 DNA reads TGTGCCAGCACCCCAGGGGGGACCAGCTCCTACGAGCAGTACTTC. Protein: CASTPGGTSSYEQYF.

The chain has TRBV2 and TRBJ1-4; 9 nucleotides line up with TRBD1. The CDR3 consists of 14 residues. CDR1 is SNHLY and CDR2 is FYNNEI in the germline V gene. V lost 6 bases to trimming and J lost 10 bases; unmatched junction nucleotides: 9. In DNA form, the CDR3 reads TGTGCCAGCAGCATGGGACAGGGAGCTAGAAAACTGTTTTTT. As protein: CASSMGQGARKLFF. Filled out from reference TRBV2 and TRBJ1-4, the complete variable domain reads EPEVTQTPSHQVTQMGQEVILRCVPISNHLYFYWYRQILGQKVEFLVSFYNNEISEKSEIFDDQFSVERPDGSNFTLKIRSTKLEDSAMYFCASSMGQGARKLFFGSGTQLSVL.

The chain carries TRBV6-4 and TRBJ2-1; TRBD2 matches at 14 bases. This CDR3 has 16 amino acids. Germline loops: CDR1 MRHNA, CDR2 SNTAGT. The ends lost 0 bases at V and 6 bases at J; junction bases unmatched: 1. The DNA for the CDR3 is TGTGCCAGCAGTGACTCGACTAGCGGGGGGGCCAATGAGCAGTTCTTC. Translated, it gives CASSDSTSGGANEQFF.

V and J are TRBV7-8 and TRBJ1-5; D unresolved. Germline CDR1 SGHVS, CDR2 FQNEAQ. This CDR3 has 13 residues. V lost 0 bases and J lost 4, with 4 bases in between. The CDR3 DNA reads TGTGCCAGCAGCTTAGCGTATAATCAGCCCCAGCATTTT. This codes for CASSLAYNQPQHF.

The genes are TRBV6-2 or TRBV6-3 and TRBJ2-1, with 8 bases lining up with TRBD2. J was trimmed by 5 bases and V by 0 bases; bases with no gene match: 6. CDR3 length equals 16 residues. Germline V gene lookup returns CDR1 MNHEY and CDR2 SVGEGT. The CDR3 region has the DNA TGTGCCAGCAGTTACTCGGGACTAGACTACGACAATGAGCAGTTCTTC. Translating gives CASSYSGLDYDNEQFF.

The chain couples TRBV28 to TRBJ1-2, with 8 bases aligning to TRBD1. With 7 bases clipped from V and 5 bases from J, the junction kept 9 bases outside the gene matches. Germline V gene lookup returns CDR1 MDHEN and CDR2 SYDVKM. The CDR3 is 14 residues long. CDR3 coding DNA: TGTGCCAGCAACTCAGGGGGCGCGAGGTATGGCTACACCTTC. Residues: CASNSGGARYGYTF.

The chain couples TRBV2 to TRBJ2-2; 9 bases match TRBD2. Losses at the gene ends were 7 bases for V and 2 bases for J; bases not matched to a gene: 8. There are 16 residues in the CDR3. Germline-derived CDR1 and CDR2 are SNHLY and FYNNEI. The CDR3 nucleotides read TGTGCCAGCACTACTTCTAGCGGGAAAAACACCGGGGAGCTGTTTTTT. It encodes CASTTSSGKNTGELFF.

This chain joins TRBV28 and TRBJ1-5, with D possibly matching TRBD1 (6 bases). Trimming cost V 6 bases and J 0 bases, with 12 bases left between them. The CDR3 covers 15 residues. Germline-derived CDR1 and CDR2 are MDHEN and SYDVKM. CDR3 sequence: CASRQGGTSNQPQHF. DNA for the CDR3: TGTGCCAGCAGACAGGGAGGGACTAGCAATCAGCCCCAGCATTTT. The variable domain in full, with the rest retrieved from reference TRBV28 and TRBJ1-5, is DVKVTQSSRYLVKRTGEKVFLECVQDMDHENMFWYRQDPGLGLRLIYFSYDVKMKEKGDIPEGYSVSREKKERFSLILESASTNQTSMYLCASRQGGTSNQPQHFGDGTRLSIL.

The chain combines TRBV3-1 (or the pseudogene TRBV3-2) with TRBJ2-3; D gene ambiguous. Germline V gives CDR1 LGHDT, CDR2 YNNKEL (reference sequence). The CDR3 totals 14 residues. Trimming took 0 bases from V and 7 from J, leaving 11 bases between them. For the CDR3, the DNA is TGTGCCAGCAGCCAAGATATCCGGAGCCATACGCAGTATTTT. Amino acids: CASSQDIRSHTQYF.

This chain joins TRBV5-1 and TRBJ2-7, with D perhaps TRBD2 (5 bases). The germline gives CDR1 SGHRS, CDR2 YFSETQ. Trimming pared 3 bases from V and 3 bases from J, leaving 19 bases between. This CDR3 comprises 16 residues. The DNA of the CDR3 is TGCGCCAGCAGCTCGGGAATTCGACACACTTTCTACGAGCAGTACTTC. This translates into CASSSGIRHTFYEQYF.

The chain recombines TRBV6-4 with TRBJ2-7, with a tentative D call TRBD2 (5 bases). Germline CDR1 reads MRHNA; CDR2 reads SNTAGT. Trimming pared 0 bases from V and 7 bases from J, leaving 13 bases between. The CDR3 is 14 amino acids. For the CDR3, the DNA is TGTGCCAGCAGTGACTCCAGTTCCTCGGGGGAGCAGTACTTC. This codes for CASSDSSSSGEQYF.

The rearrangement uses TRBV30 and TRBJ1-3, with 9 positions matching TRBD1. The junction had 5 bases not matched to a gene; V was cut back by 1 base and J by 1 base. The CDR3 sequence is 16 residues long. CDR1 is GTSNPN, CDR2 SVGIG, per germline (reference sequence). CDR3 DNA: TGTGCCTGGAGTGAGCCGGACAGGGGTTCTGGAAACACCATATATTTT. The encoded protein is CAWSEPDRGSGNTIYF.

This clone was found a few times. The rearrangement joins TRBV11-3 to TRBJ2-3, with 9 nucleotides matching TRBD2. This CDR3 has 16 residues. Unmatched junction bases numbered 4, after V lost 1 base and J lost 2 bases. Germline V gene lookup returns CDR1 SGHNT and CDR2 YENEEA. CDR3 amino acids: CASSLGGGAVTDTQYF. CDR3 DNA: TGTGCCAGCAGCTTAGGCGGGGGGGCTGTCACAGATACGCAGTATTTT.